This T cell receptor beta chain was found in a study of T cell changes during pregnancy in multiple sclerosis. CDR3 length equals 12 residues. Germline V gene data show CDR1 as SGHNT and CDR2 as YYREEE (reference sequence). J gave up 3 bases and V 9 bases, and 4 bases lay outside the gene matches. The data were produced by immunoSEQ multiplex PCR, yet TCRdb's version contains in-frame clones alone and is incomplete. Seen here are roughly 90,000 clones, about 93% observed once, and the top ten hold 3.5% to 4.5%. This sequence originates from a female donor with multiple sclerosis, enrolled in a pregnancy study. The chain joins TRBV5-4 to TRBJ1-1; 8 bases are a match to TRBD1. The input for sequencing was peripheral blood, taken in the first trimester of pregnancy. In nucleotides, the CDR3 is TGTGCCATGGACAGGGAGGACACTGAAGCTTTCTTT. It is translated as CAMDREDTEAFF.